This T cell receptor beta chain was sequenced in a study of T cell repertoires in cytomegalovirus infection. Looking at the study overall: Signatures in public TCR beta sequences pointed to both CMV infection and matching HLA type.

Worth noting for this clonotype: What it recognizes is unknown.

With V trimmed by 2 bases and J by 7 bases, 3 bases remained unmatched. The CDR3 sequence is 14 residues long. Germline values: CDR1 MNHEY, CDR2 SMNVEV (reference sequence). General observations from the study: Accumulated public TCR beta family frequency recognized individuals carrying CMV together with the relevant HLA.

TCRdb analysed the reads with MiXCR anew, one entry per CDR3 protein. The sample shows over 100,000 distinct CDR3 sequences, under 30% of them seen only once. The sequence was obtained from a human donor in good health (CMV status not recorded). Some clones in this sample may be carry-over from other donors' samples. This specimen was CD8+ T cells from cultured PBMCs, taken from culture after CMV antigen stimulation. The J gene is TRBJ2-1, the V gene TRBV27; 9 bases are a match to TRBD1. This CDR3 reads CASSLTGGWNEQFF. The CDR3 coding sequence is TGTGCCAGCAGTTTAACAGGGGGCTGGAATGAGCAGTTCTTC.